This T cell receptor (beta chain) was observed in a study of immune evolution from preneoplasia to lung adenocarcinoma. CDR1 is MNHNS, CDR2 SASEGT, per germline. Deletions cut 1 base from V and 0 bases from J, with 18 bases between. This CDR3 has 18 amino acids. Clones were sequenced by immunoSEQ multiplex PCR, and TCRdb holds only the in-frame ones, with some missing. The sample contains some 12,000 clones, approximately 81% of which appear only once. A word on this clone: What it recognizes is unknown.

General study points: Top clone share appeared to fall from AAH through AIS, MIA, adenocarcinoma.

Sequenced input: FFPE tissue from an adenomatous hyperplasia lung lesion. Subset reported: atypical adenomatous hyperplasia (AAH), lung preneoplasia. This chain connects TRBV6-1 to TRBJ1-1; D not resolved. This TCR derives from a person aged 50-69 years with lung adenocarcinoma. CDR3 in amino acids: CASSEGRGGLGMNTEAFF. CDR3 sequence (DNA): TGTGCCAGCAGTGAAGGGCGTGGTGGGTTGGGAATGAACACTGAAGCTTTCTTT.